The sequence of this TCR beta chain was determined in a study of OX40 agonist ivuxolimab in advanced cancers. Whole-study context: Partial responses occurred in three patients (one hepatocellular carcinoma, two cutaneous melanoma).

CDR3 length: 16 residues. Germline CDR1 LNHNV, CDR2 YYDKDF (reference sequence). The V gene end was trimmed by 0 bases and the J gene end by 0 bases; junction bases not matched to a gene: 2. TCRdb's copy holds only in-frame clones and misses some; the assay was immunoSEQ multiplex PCR. The data show about 46,000 clones, roughly 88% seen once. The chain is built from TRBV15 and TRBJ2-5; 9 bases match TRBD1. The TCR comes from an adult with an advanced solid tumor such as melanoma, head and neck, liver or kidney cancer. The sample in question was CD4+ or CD8+ T cells sorted from blood, obtained in a trial of the OX40 agonist ivuxolimab. CDR3 sequence (DNA): TGTGCCACCAGCAGAGAGGGGACAGGGAACCAAGAGACCCAGTACTTC. As protein: CATSREGTGNQETQYF. Variable domain in full (rest from reference TRBV15 and TRBJ2-5): DAMVIQNPRYQVTQFGKPVTLSCSQTLNHNVMYWYQQKSSQAPKLLFHYYDKDFNNEADTPDNFQSRRPNTSFCFLDIRSPGLGDTAMYLCATSREGTGNQETQYFGPGTRLLVL.